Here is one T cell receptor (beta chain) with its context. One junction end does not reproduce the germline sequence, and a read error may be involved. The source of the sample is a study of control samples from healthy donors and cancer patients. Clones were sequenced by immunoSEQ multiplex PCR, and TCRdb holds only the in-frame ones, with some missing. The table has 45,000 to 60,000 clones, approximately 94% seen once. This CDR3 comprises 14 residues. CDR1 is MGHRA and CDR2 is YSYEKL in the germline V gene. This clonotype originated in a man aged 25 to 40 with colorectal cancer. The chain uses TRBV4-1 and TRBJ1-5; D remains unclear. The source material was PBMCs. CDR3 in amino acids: CASSQVGVNQPQHF. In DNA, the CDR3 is TGCGCCAGCAGTCAAGTAGGAGTCAATCAGCCCCAGCATTTT.